This record covers a single T cell receptor beta chain. No antigen is known for it. No much larger clone exists at a distance of one base, and base qualities are not known. Whole blood was collected in K2EDTA tubes by collaborating institutions according to the institutions' own protocols. For TCRbeta analysis, collaborators shipped samples in one of three forms: frozen whole blood, isolated PBMCs, or DNA extracted from either of those sample types. The sample originates from a study of blood T cell repertoires in COVID-19 (dated by TCRdb to about 2020). About the investigation overall: The collaborator samples originated in the United States, Italy and Spain and spanned the acute and convalescent phases of COVID-19. The prospective study material was composed of cDNA or gDNA derived from T cells, B-cell-depleted T cells, or PBMCs. Deeply sampled blood TCRbeta repertoires from subjects exposed to, actively infected with, or recovered from COVID-19 were included in the dataset. The repertoires were made available in a free public database intended to serve as a resource for research on the immune response to SARS-CoV-2. Samples came from the ongoing ImmuneRACE study (first 160 participants) plus 1,254 subjects from 6 global collaborators. A de-identified subject ID, COVID-19 status, age in years and sex were almost always included in the sample metadata. Where available, HLA class I and class II types were obtained from metadata supplied by the sample provider rather than from assay-based typing.

TCRbeta CDR3 regions were amplified from genomic DNA using the immunoSEQ Assay, a bias-controlled multiplex PCR. In the original analysis: The number of nucleated cells in each sample was estimated by amplification of reference gene primers within the assay. To quantify the absolute abundance of each unique TCRbeta CDR3 rearrangement, sequence reads were collapsed and filtered. Productive Simpson clonality was computed per sample as the square root of Simpson's diversity index over productive rearrangements. TCRdb limited this immuneACCESS table to in-frame rearrangements with V and J called. A share of clones is missing; checked studies link under half to unresolved V genes, and the rest is unexplained. V, J and clone size are taken as reported in that table, and D and trimming were inferred from the DNA itself. Recorded for this sample are around 300,000 clones; around nine tenths of them occurred a single time. The top ten constitute more than 3% of the sample.

Overall results and qualifications from the work: The amount of clinical and demographic metadata varied by source and participant and was provided uncurated.

V was cut back by 4 bases and J by 1 base, leaving a gap of 4 bases between them. CDR1 SQVTM and CDR2 ANQGSEA were looked up in the germline V gene. The CDR3 numbers 11 residues from cysteine through phenylalanine. Just CDR3 DNA is preserved here, 33 bases in frame from base 1. The sequence was collected from a woman aged 45-60 years with active or convalescent COVID-19. The chain couples TRBV29-1 to TRBJ1-2; the D gene remains uncertain. Sequencing was performed on peripheral blood. The CDR3 sequence is CSVVLNYGYTF. The sequenced DNA is TGCAGCGTTGTCCTTAACTATGGCTACACCTTC.